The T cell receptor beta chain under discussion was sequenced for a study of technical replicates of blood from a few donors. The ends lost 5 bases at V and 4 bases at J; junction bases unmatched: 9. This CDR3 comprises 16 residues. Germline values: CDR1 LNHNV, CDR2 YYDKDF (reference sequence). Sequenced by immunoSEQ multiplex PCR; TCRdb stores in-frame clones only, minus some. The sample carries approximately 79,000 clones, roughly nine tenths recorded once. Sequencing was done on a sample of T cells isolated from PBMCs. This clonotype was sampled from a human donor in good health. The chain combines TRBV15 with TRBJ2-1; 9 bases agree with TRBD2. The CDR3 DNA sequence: TGTGCCACCAGCCCCCCTCTAGCGGGGAAGTACAATGAGCAGTTCTTC. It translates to CATSPPLAGKYNEQFF.